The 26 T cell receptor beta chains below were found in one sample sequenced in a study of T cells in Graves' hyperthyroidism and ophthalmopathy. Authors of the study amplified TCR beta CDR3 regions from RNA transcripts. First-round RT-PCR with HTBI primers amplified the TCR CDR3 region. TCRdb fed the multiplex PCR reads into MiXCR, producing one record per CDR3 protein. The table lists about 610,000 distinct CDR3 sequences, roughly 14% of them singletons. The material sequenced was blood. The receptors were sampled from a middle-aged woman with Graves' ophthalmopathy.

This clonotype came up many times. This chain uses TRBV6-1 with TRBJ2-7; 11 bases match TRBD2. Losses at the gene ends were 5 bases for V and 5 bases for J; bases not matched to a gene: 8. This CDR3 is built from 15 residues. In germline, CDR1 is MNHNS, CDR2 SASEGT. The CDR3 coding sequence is TGTGCCAGCAGTCCCGATAGCGGGAGGGCCCACGAGCAGTACTTC. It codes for CASSPDSGRAHEQYF.

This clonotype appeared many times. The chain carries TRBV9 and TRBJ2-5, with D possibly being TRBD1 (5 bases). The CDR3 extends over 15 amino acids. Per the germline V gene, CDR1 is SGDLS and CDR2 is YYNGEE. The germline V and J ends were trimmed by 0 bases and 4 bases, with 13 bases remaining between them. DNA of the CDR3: TGTGCCAGCAGCGTAGCAGGGATCCACAGAGAGACCCAGTACTTC. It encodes CASSVAGIHRETQYF. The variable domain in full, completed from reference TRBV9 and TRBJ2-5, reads DSGVTQTPKHLITATGQRVTLRCSPRSGDLSVYWYQQSLDQGLQFLIQYYNGEERAKGNILERFSAQQFPDLHSELNLSSLELGDSALYFCASSVAGIHRETQYFGPGTRLLVL.

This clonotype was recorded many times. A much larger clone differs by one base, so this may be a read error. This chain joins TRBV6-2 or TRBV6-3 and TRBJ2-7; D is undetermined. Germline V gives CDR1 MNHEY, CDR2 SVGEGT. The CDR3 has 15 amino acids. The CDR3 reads CAGSYSMMGPGEQYF. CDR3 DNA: TGTGCCGGCAGTTACTCGATGATGGGCCCTGGGGAGCAGTACTTC.

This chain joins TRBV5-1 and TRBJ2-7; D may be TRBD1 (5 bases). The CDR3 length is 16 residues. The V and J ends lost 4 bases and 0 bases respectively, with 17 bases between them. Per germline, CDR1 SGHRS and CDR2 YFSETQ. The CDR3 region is CASSLQGADSSYEQYF. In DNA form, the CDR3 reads TGCGCCAGCAGCCTCCAGGGCGCGGATAGCTCCTACGAGCAGTACTTC.

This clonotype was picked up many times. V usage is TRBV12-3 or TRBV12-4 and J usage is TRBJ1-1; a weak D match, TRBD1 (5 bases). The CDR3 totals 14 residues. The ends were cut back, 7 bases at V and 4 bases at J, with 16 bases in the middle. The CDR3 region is CASTLGEVGTEAFF. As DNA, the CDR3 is TGTGCCAGCACCCTGGGGGAGGTGGGCACTGAAGCTTTCTTT.

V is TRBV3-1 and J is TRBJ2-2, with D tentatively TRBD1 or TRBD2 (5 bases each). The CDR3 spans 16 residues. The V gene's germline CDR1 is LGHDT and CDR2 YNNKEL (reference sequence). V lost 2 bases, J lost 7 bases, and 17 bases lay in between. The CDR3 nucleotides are TGTGCCAGCAGCCAACTTCTGGGGCGGGTTGACGGGGAGCTGTTTTTT. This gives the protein CASSQLLGRVDGELFF.

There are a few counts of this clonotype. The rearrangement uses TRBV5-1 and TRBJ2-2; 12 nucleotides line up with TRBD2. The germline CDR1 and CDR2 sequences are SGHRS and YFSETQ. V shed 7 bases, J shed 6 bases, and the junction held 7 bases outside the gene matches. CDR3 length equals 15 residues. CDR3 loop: CASFPTSGSAGELFF. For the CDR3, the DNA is TGCGCCAGCTTCCCGACTAGCGGGAGTGCCGGGGAGCTGTTTTTT.

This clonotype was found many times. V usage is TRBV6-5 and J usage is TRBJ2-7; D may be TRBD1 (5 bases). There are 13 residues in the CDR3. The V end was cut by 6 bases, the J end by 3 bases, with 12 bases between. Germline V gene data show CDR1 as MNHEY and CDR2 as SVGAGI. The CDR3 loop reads CASSPRAVYEQYF. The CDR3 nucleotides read TGTGCCAGCAGCCCCAGGGCTGTCTACGAGCAGTACTTC.

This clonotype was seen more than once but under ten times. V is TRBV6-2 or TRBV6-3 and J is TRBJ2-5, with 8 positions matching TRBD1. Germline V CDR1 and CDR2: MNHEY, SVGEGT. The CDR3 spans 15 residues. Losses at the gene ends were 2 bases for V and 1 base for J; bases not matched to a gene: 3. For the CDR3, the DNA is TGTGCCAGCAGTTACGGGACAGGCCTCCAAGAGACCCAGTACTTC. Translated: CASSYGTGLQETQYF.

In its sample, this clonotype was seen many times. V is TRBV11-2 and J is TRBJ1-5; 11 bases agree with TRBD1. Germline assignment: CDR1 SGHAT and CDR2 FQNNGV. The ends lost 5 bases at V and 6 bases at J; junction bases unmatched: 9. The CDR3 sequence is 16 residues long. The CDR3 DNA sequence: TGTGCCAGCAGCAACCGGGACAGGGGGGCCTCTCAGCCCCAGCATTTT. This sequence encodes CASSNRDRGASQPQHF.

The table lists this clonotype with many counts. CDR3 residues: CASSPPGGRGGYTF. The CDR3 region has the DNA TGTGCCAGCAGCCCACCCGGGGGGCGAGGTGGCTACACCTTC. The gene calls are TRBV27 and TRBJ1-2, with D tentatively TRBD1 (6 bases). Trimming shortened V by 6 bases and J by 7 bases, and 18 bases separated the two germline ends. CDR3 length: 14 amino acids. CDR1 MNHEY and CDR2 SMNVEV come from the germline V gene (reference sequence).

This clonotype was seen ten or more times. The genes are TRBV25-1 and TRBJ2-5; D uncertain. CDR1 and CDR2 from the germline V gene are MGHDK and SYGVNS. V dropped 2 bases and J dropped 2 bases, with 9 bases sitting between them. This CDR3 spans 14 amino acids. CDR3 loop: CASSEEGFQETQYF. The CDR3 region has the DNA TGTGCCAGCAGTGAAGAAGGGTTTCAAGAGACCCAGTACTTC. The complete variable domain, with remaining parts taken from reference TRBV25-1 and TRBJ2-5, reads EADIYQTPRYLVIGTGKKITLECSQTMGHDKMYWYQQDPGMELHLIHYSYGVNSTEKGDLSSESTVSRIRTEHFPLTLESARPSHTSQYLCASSEEGFQETQYFGPGTRLLVL.

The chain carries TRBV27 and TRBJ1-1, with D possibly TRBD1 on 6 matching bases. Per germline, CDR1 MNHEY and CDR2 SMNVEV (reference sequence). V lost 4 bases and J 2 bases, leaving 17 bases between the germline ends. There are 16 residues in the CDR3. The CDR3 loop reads CASSYQSGTPNTEAFF. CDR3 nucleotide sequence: TGTGCCAGCAGTTACCAATCCGGGACACCAAACACTGAAGCTTTCTTT.

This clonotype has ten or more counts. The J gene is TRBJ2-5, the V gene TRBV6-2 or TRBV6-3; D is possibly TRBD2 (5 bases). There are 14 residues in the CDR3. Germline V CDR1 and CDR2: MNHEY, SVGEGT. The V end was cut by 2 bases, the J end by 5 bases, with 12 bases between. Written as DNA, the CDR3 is TGTGCCAGCAGTTACGGGCTAGCTTTGGAGACCCAGTACTTC. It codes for CASSYGLALETQYF.

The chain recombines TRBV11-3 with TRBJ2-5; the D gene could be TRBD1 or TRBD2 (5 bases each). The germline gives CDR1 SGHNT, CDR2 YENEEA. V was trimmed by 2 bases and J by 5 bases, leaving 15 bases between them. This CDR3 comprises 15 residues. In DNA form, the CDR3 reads TGTGCCAGCAGCTTAATAGGATCCTGGGGGGAGACCCAGTACTTC. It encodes CASSLIGSWGETQYF.

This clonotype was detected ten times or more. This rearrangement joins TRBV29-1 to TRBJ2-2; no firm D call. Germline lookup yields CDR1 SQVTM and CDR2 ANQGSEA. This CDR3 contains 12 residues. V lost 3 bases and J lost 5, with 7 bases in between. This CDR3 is CSVDRVTGELFF. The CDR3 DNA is TGCAGCGTTGATCGAGTAACCGGGGAGCTGTTTTTT.

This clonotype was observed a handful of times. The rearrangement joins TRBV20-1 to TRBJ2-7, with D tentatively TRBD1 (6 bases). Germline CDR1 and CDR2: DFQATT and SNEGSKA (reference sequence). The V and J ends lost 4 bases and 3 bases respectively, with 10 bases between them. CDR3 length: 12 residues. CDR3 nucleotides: TGCAGTGCTACGGACAGAGGCTACGAGCAGTACTTC. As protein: CSATDRGYEQYF.

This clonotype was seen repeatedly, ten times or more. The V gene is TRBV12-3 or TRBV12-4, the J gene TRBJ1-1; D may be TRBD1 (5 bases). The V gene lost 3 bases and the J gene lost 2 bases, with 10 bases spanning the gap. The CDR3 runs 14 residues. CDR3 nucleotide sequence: TGTGCCAGCAGTTTTGTAGGGGAAAACACTGAAGCTTTCTTT. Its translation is CASSFVGENTEAFF.

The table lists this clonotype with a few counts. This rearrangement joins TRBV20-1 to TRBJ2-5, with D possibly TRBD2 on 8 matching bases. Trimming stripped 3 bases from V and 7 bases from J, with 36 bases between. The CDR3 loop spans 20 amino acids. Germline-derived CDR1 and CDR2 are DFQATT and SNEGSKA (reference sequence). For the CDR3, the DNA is TGCAGTGCTAGTCTTCGGAGGGGGCCCCTGTCGCTTACCCGGGAGGGGACCCAGTACTTC. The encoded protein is CSASLRRGPLSLTREGTQYF.

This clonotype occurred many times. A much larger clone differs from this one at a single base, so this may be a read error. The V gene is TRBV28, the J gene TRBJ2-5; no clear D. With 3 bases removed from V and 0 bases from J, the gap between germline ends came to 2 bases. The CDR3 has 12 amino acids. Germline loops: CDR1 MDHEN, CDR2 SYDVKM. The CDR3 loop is CASSFNQETQYF. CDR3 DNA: TGTGCCAGCAGTTTCAACCAAGAGACCCAGTACTTC.

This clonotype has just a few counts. The CDR3 bases are TGTGCCAGCAGCCCTCCCGACAGGCCGCACACCGGGGAGCTGTTTTTT. Translated: CASSPPDRPHTGELFF. The genes are TRBV14 and TRBJ2-2; TRBD1 is a possible D gene (6 bases). Deletions cut 4 bases from V and 3 bases from J, with 15 bases between. The CDR3 has 16 amino acids. Germline CDR1 and CDR2: SGHDN and FVKESK.

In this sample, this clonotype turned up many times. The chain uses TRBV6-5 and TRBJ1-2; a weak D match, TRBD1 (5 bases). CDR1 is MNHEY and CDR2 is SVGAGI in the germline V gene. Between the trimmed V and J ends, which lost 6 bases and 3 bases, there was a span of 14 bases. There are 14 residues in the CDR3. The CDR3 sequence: CASRYGGADYGYTF. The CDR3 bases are TGTGCCAGCAGATACGGCGGGGCTGACTATGGCTACACCTTC.

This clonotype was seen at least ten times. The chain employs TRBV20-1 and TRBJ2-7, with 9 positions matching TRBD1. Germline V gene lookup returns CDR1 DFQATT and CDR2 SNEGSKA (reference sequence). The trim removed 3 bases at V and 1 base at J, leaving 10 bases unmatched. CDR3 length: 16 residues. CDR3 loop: CSASEGPGQGSYEQYF. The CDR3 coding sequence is TGCAGTGCTAGCGAGGGACCGGGACAGGGTTCCTACGAGCAGTACTTC.

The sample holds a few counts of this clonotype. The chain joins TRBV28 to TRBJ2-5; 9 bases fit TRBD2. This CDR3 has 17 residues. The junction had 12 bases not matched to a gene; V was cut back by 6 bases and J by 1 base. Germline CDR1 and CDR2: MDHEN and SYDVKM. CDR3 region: CASRPRGVSGSQETQYF. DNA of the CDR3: TGTGCCAGCAGACCAAGGGGAGTTAGCGGGAGCCAAGAGACCCAGTACTTC.

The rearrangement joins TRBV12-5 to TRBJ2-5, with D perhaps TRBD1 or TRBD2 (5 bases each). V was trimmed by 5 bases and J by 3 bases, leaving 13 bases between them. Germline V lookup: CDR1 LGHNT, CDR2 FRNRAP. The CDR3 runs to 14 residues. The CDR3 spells CASGTTGTEETQYF. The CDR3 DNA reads TGTGCTAGTGGTACGACCGGGACGGAAGAGACCCAGTACTTC.

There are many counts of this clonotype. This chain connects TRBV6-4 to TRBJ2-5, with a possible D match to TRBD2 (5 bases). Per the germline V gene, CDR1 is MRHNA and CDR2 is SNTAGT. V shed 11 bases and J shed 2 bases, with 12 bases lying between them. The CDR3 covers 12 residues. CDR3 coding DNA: TGTGCCCCCGGGCTAGCACAAGAGACCCAGTACTTC. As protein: CAPGLAQETQYF.